A single sample gave rise to the 10 T cell receptor beta chains below, sequenced in a study of T cell changes during pregnancy in multiple sclerosis. TCRdb's copy holds only in-frame clones and misses some; the assay was immunoSEQ multiplex PCR. The repertoire holds approximately 34,000 clones, with less than 95% as singletons. Material: CD8+ T cells from peripheral blood mononuclear cells, obtained in the first trimester of pregnancy. The receptors were gathered from a female donor with multiple sclerosis, enrolled in a pregnancy study.

The V and J genes are TRBV2 and TRBJ2-5; TRBD2 is a possible D gene (6 bases). V shed 2 bases and J shed 5 bases, with 15 bases lying between them. This CDR3 has 15 residues. The germline V gene encodes CDR1 SNHLY and CDR2 FYNNEI. CDR3 sequence: CASSESGGVRETQYF. In DNA form, the CDR3 reads TGTGCCAGCAGTGAATCGGGCGGGGTCCGGGAGACCCAGTACTTC.

V usage is TRBV7-9 and J usage is TRBJ1-1; D remains ambiguous. Per the germline V gene, CDR1 is SEHNR and CDR2 is FQNEAQ (reference sequence). CDR3 length equals 15 residues. V lost 4 bases and J lost 6, with 18 bases in between. CDR3 DNA sequence: TGTGCCAGCAGCTGGTCGGGTCTCCTCGGCGCTGAAGCTTTCTTT. This sequence encodes CASSWSGLLGAEAFF.

The V and J genes are TRBV29-1 and TRBJ2-6; the D gene is possibly TRBD1 (5 bases). This CDR3 comprises 14 residues. Germline assignment: CDR1 SQVTM and CDR2 ANQGSEA. Trimming removed 5 bases from V and 0 bases from J, with 8 bases in between. The DNA for the CDR3 is TGCAGCGTTAGGGGCCTCTCTGGGGCCAACGTCCTGACTTTC. This codes for CSVRGLSGANVLTF.

The chain couples TRBV7-8 to TRBJ1-5, with TRBD1 identical over 8 bases. The CDR3 is made up of 15 amino acids. Germline lookup yields CDR1 SGHVS and CDR2 FQNEAQ. V shed 7 bases and J 7 bases; nucleotides not matched to a gene: 12. The CDR3: CASKHEAGGEQPQHF. The CDR3 nucleotides are TGTGCCAGCAAACACGAGGCAGGGGGCGAGCAGCCCCAGCATTTT.

The chain carries TRBV7-9 and TRBJ2-5, with no clear D. The DNA matches TRBJ2-7 better at its end, which makes the J call doubtful. There are 14 residues in the CDR3. CDR1 and CDR2 from the germline V gene are SEHNR and FQNEAQ (reference sequence). CDR3: CASSFDHLSYEQYF. The CDR3, as DNA: TGTGCCAGCAGCTTCGATCACCTCTCCTACGAGCAGTACTTC.

J is TRBJ2-3 and V is TRBV7-9; 7 bases match TRBD2. The ends lost 8 bases at V and 14 bases at J; junction bases unmatched: 7. Germline assignment: CDR1 SEHNR and CDR2 FQNEAQ (reference sequence). This CDR3 has 10 amino acids. The CDR3 DNA reads as TGTGCCAGCGAGGCGGGAGCTTGGTATTTT. Its protein is CASEAGAWYF.

The chain couples TRBV5-1 to TRBJ2-3, with 13 bases lining up with TRBD2. The CDR3 runs 14 residues. J was trimmed by 6 bases and V by 5 bases; bases with no gene match: 3. Germline assignment: CDR1 SGHRS and CDR2 YFSETQ. DNA of the CDR3: TGCGCCAGCAGTGGACTAGCGGGAGAGGATACGCAGTATTTT. Protein: CASSGLAGEDTQYF. Full variable domain (remainder filled in from reference TRBV5-1 and TRBJ2-3): KAGVTQTPRYLIKTRGQQVTLSCSPISGHRSVSWYQQTPGQGLQFLFEYFSETQRNKGNFPGRFSGRQFSNSRSEMNVSTLELGDSALYLCASSGLAGEDTQYFGPGTRLTVL.

The chain combines TRBV27 with TRBJ2-1; 10 nucleotides line up with TRBD2. Trimming took 4 bases from V and 8 from J; bases not matched to a gene: 5. This CDR3 has 14 amino acids. Germline CDR1 and CDR2: MNHEY and SMNVEV (reference sequence). CDR3 sequence: CASSSQREGDEQFF. The DNA of the CDR3 is TGTGCCAGCAGTTCTCAGCGGGAGGGCGATGAGCAGTTCTTC.

V usage is TRBV11-2 and J usage is TRBJ1-2, with TRBD1 as a possible D gene (5 bases). V was trimmed by 2 bases and J by 1 base, leaving 14 bases between them. The CDR3 runs to 16 residues. Germline CDR1 and CDR2: SGHAT and FQNNGV. CDR3 sequence: CASSLFGQDSNYGYTF. The CDR3 DNA is TGTGCCAGCAGCTTATTCGGGCAAGACAGTAACTATGGCTACACCTTC.

The genes are TRBV29-1 and TRBJ1-2; TRBD1 aligns across 7 bases. Germline CDR1 reads SQVTM; CDR2 reads ANQGSEA. Unmatched junction bases numbered 3, after V lost 7 bases and J lost 4 bases. This CDR3 has 11 amino acids. CDR3 DNA: TGCAGCGCTACAGGGGTCTATGGCTACACCTTC. Its protein product is CSATGVYGYTF.